Below, one TCR beta chain is given with its context. The record originates from a study of blood T cell repertoires in COVID-19. The germline V gene encodes CDR1 SGHRS and CDR2 YFSETQ. The CDR3 extends over 16 amino acids. V shed 0 bases and J shed 1 base, with 11 bases lying between them. Produced via immunoSEQ multiplex PCR; TCRdb's table is partial and in-frame only. The sample records approximately 240,000 clones, 80% to 90% being singletons. The chain carries TRBV5-1 and TRBJ1-3, with D maybe TRBD1 (6 bases). The sample taken for sequencing was peripheral blood. This sequence originates from an elderly woman with active or convalescent COVID-19. The CDR3 region is CASSLAPTGSGNTIYF. In DNA form, the CDR3 reads TGCGCCAGCAGCTTGGCCCCGACAGGTTCTGGAAACACCATATATTTT. Full variable domain (outside the CDR3, taken from reference TRBV5-1 and TRBJ1-3): KAGVTQTPRYLIKTRGQQVTLSCSPISGHRSVSWYQQTPGQGLQFLFEYFSETQRNKGNFPGRFSGRQFSNSRSEMNVSTLELGDSALYLCASSLAPTGSGNTIYFGEGSWLTVV.